Listed here are 32 T cell receptor beta chains from one sample, sequenced in a study of shared clonotypes between healthy human individuals. Naive-designated CD8 cells lacked CD45RO, were positively enriched for CCR7, and omitted terminally differentiated effector memory CD45RA+ cells. This table comes from immunoSEQ multiplex PCR, and its TCRdb copy is limited to in-frame clones, with some not included. The data show about 1,900,000 clones, over 85% seen once. Sequencing used naive CD8+ T cells sorted from blood. The receptors originated from a man in his late teens or twenties in good health.

This clone was found once. The J gene is TRBJ2-7, the V gene TRBV4-1, with TRBD2 matching 7 bases. The CDR3 loop spans 16 amino acids. V shed 0 bases and J 5 bases; nucleotides not matched to a gene: 10. Germline lookup yields CDR1 MGHRA and CDR2 YSYEKL. The CDR3 DNA is TGCGCCAGCAGCCAAGATAGCGCGGGAGCAGAAGACGAGCAGTACTTC. Protein product: CASSQDSAGAEDEQYF.

V gene TRBV6-6 combines with J gene TRBJ1-5; no firm D call. This CDR3 spans 15 amino acids. Germline V gene sequence: CDR1 MNHNY, CDR2 SVGAGI (reference sequence). Between the trimmed V and J ends, which lost 5 bases and 0 bases, there was a span of 11 bases. The CDR3 loop reads CASSRGESSNQPQHF. The CDR3 DNA sequence: TGTGCCAGCAGTCGCGGGGAGTCTAGCAATCAGCCCCAGCATTTT.

The sample holds one count of this clone. CDR3 sequence reads: CASSHPRTSTVEQFF. CDR3 nucleotides: TGTGCCAGCAGCCATCCCCGGACTAGCACAGTTGAGCAGTTCTTC. This sequence joins TRBV6-1 and TRBJ2-1, with 8 bases aligning to TRBD2. This CDR3 is 15 amino acids long. CDR1 is MNHNS, CDR2 SASEGT, per germline. With V trimmed by 6 bases and J by 9 bases, 13 bases remained unmatched.

The table lists this clone with a count of one. This sample includes further DNA sequences coding for the same CDR3. The chain carries TRBV27 and TRBJ2-5; 12 bases match TRBD2. In germline, CDR1 is MNHEY, CDR2 SMNVEV (reference sequence). The junction had 8 bases not matched to a gene; V was cut back by 5 bases and J by 4 bases. The CDR3 totals 16 residues. CDR3: CASSPVLAGGPETQYF. The CDR3, as DNA: TGTGCCAGCAGTCCCGTCCTAGCGGGGGGGCCAGAGACCCAGTACTTC.

The V call is TRBV6-4, the J call TRBJ1-6; D unclear. Trimming took off 6 bases at V and 12 bases at J, with 15 bases between the two ends. There are 13 residues in the CDR3. Germline loops: CDR1 MRHNA, CDR2 SNTAGT. CDR3 nucleotide sequence: TGTGCCAGCAGGCGGCCCACCTTTTTACCCCTCCACTTT. This translates into CASRRPTFLPLHF.

The chain carries TRBV10-3 and TRBJ2-5, with a possible D match to TRBD1 (5 bases). The V end lost 4 bases, the J end lost 4 bases, and 13 bases lay between the germline ends. The CDR3 totals 14 residues. Looked up from germline, CDR1 is ENHRY and CDR2 is SYGVKD. CDR3 amino acids: CAISGVWGPETQYF. The CDR3 coding sequence is TGTGCCATCAGTGGAGTTTGGGGCCCAGAGACCCAGTACTTC.

This chain connects TRBV19 to TRBJ2-3, with D perhaps given as TRBD1 or TRBD2 (6 bases each). Germline V CDR1 and CDR2: LNHDA, SQIVND (reference sequence). V was pared by 11 bases and J by 1 base, with 19 bases between. The CDR3 runs to 15 residues. In DNA form, the CDR3 reads TGTGCCTCCCGCCCGGGGGCATGGGGCACAGATACGCAGTATTTT. Encoded protein: CASRPGAWGTDTQYF.

DNA for the CDR3: TGTGCCAGCAGTATGGGGGGGTCCACTGAAGCTTTCTTT. The encoded protein is CASSMGGSTEAFF. The chain employs TRBV7-9 and TRBJ1-1; TRBD1 might be the D (5 bases). Germline V gene data show CDR1 as SEHNR and CDR2 as FQNEAQ (reference sequence). The CDR3 consists of 13 residues. Trimming left V 6 bases short and J 4 bases short, with 12 bases between.

V usage is TRBV27 and J usage is TRBJ1-2; a possible D gene is TRBD1 (5 bases). V was trimmed by 6 bases and J by 0 bases, leaving 14 bases between them. The CDR3 extends over 15 amino acids. Germline CDR1 is MNHEY and CDR2 is SMNVEV (reference sequence). CDR3 DNA: TGTGCCAGCAGCCCGGGACTGGGAACTAACTATGGCTACACCTTC. It specifies CASSPGLGTNYGYTF.

The chain joins TRBV4-1 to TRBJ2-3; D not resolved. This CDR3 region has 14 residues. Per the germline V gene, CDR1 is MGHRA and CDR2 is YSYEKL. Trimming pared 2 bases from V and 3 bases from J, leaving 9 bases between. The CDR3 here is CASSQSPRTDTQYF. The CDR3 nucleotides are TGCGCCAGCAGCCAATCGCCTCGTACAGATACGCAGTATTTT.

The chain couples TRBV19 to TRBJ1-3; D call uncertain. The CDR3 contains 16 residues. Germline CDR1 LNHDA, CDR2 SQIVND (reference sequence). V lost 5 bases to trimming and J lost 0 bases, with 14 bases between them. DNA for the CDR3: TGTGCCAGTAGTGTCATAACCGGGAGCTCTGGAAACACCATATATTTT. It codes for CASSVITGSSGNTIYF.

V is TRBV11-2 and J is TRBJ2-1; possible D gene TRBD1, 6 bases. The CDR3 is 16 amino acids. Trimming pared 3 bases from V and 4 bases from J, leaving 16 bases between. Germline values: CDR1 SGHAT, CDR2 FQNNGV. The CDR3 sequence: CASSFIVQGSYNEQFF. In DNA form, the CDR3 reads TGTGCCAGCAGCTTTATTGTACAGGGTTCTTACAATGAGCAGTTCTTC.

Comment on this clone: Additional DNA sequences in this sample encode the identical CDR3. This sequence joins TRBV30 and TRBJ2-5; weak D call: TRBD1 (5 bases). Looked up from germline, CDR1 is GTSNPN and CDR2 is SVGIG (reference sequence). V was trimmed by 0 bases and J by 2 bases, leaving 7 bases between them. The CDR3 has 13 residues. This CDR3 is CAWSVDRQETQYF. CDR3 sequence (DNA): TGTGCCTGGAGTGTAGACAGACAAGAGACCCAGTACTTC.

The chain recombines TRBV27 with TRBJ2-5; TRBD2 agrees at 12 bases. The V and J ends lost 2 bases and 4 bases, in that order; junction bases with no gene match: 5. Germline V CDR1 and CDR2: MNHEY, SMNVEV (reference sequence). CDR3 size: 16 residues. The DNA of the CDR3 is TGTGCCAGCAGTTTACTTCTAGCGGGGGGGCTAGAGACCCAGTACTTC. Translated, it gives CASSLLLAGGLETQYF.

Concerning this clone itself: The sample has other DNA sequences that encode this CDR3 too. The rearrangement links TRBV9 to TRBJ2-7; no clear D gene. Germline V gene sequence: CDR1 SGDLS, CDR2 YYNGEE. The CDR3 loop spans 14 amino acids. Trimming left V 0 bases short and J 0 bases short, with 7 bases between. The CDR3 DNA follows: TGTGCCAGCAGCGTAGAAGACGGCTCCTACGAGCAGTACTTC. It yields the protein CASSVEDGSYEQYF.

This chain links TRBV4-1 with TRBJ2-7, with D perhaps matching TRBD2 (6 bases). This CDR3 region has 14 residues. Per the germline V gene, CDR1 is MGHRA and CDR2 is YSYEKL. V lost 6 bases, J lost 4 bases, and 16 bases lay in between. The CDR3 protein is CASRYDPGAYEQYF. CDR3 sequence (DNA): TGCGCCAGCAGGTACGATCCGGGAGCATACGAGCAGTACTTC.

This rearrangement joins TRBV28 to TRBJ1-5, with 9 bases fitting TRBD1. The junction had 4 bases not matched to a gene; V was cut back by 4 bases and J by 6 bases. The CDR3 is made up of 14 amino acids. The germline V gene has CDR1 MDHEN and CDR2 SYDVKM. CDR3 region: CASSWTGEAQPQHF. The CDR3 nucleotides are TGTGCCAGCAGTTGGACAGGGGAGGCTCAGCCCCAGCATTTT.

This sequence joins TRBV30 and TRBJ2-5, with 7 bases aligning to TRBD1. With 2 bases clipped from V and 4 bases from J, the junction kept 7 bases outside the gene matches. The CDR3 contains 14 residues. CDR1 GTSNPN and CDR2 SVGIG come from the germline V gene (reference sequence). This CDR3 reads CAWSFGSGGETQYF. CDR3 nucleotides: TGTGCCTGGAGTTTCGGATCAGGGGGAGAGACCCAGTACTTC.

The chain couples TRBV7-8 to TRBJ2-1; D is ambiguous. Looked up from germline, CDR1 is SGHVS and CDR2 is FQNEAQ. V lost 0 bases to trimming and J lost 4 bases, with 7 bases between them. CDR3 length: 14 residues. The CDR3 DNA is TGTGCCAGCAGCTTAGCGGACGGTTACAATGAGCAGTTCTTC. This translates into CASSLADGYNEQFF.

To note about this clone: Just one base apart from a much larger clone, this may be a read error. The identical CDR3 is also encoded by other nucleotide sequences in the sample. The CDR3 spells CASSPDLLRETQYF. The CDR3 DNA is TGTGCCAGCTCGCCAGACTTGTTGCGAGAGACCCAGTACTTC. The genes are TRBV18 and TRBJ2-5; no clear D. This CDR3 has 14 residues. CDR1 is KGHSH, CDR2 LQKENI, per germline. V was cut by 6 bases and J by 4 bases, with 15 bases left in between.

The chain employs TRBV7-9 and TRBJ2-7; D assignment may be TRBD1 or TRBD2 (5 bases each). Germline V gene sequence: CDR1 SEHNR, CDR2 FQNEAQ (reference sequence). V gave up 4 bases and J gave up 4 bases, with 14 bases separating them. The length of the CDR3 is 14 residues. The CDR3 coding sequence is TGTGCCAGCAGCTCTCCGGGACGGTTATACGAGCAGTACTTC. Encoded protein: CASSSPGRLYEQYF.

The chain is built from TRBV27 and TRBJ1-1; weak D call: TRBD1 (5 bases). CDR1 MNHEY and CDR2 SMNVEV come from the germline V gene (reference sequence). The CDR3 is 15 amino acids. V was cut by 5 bases and J by 4 bases, with 17 bases left in between. The CDR3 is CASSHGGGYLTEAFF. The CDR3 DNA is TGTGCCAGCAGTCACGGGGGGGGGTATCTCACTGAAGCTTTCTTT.

This chain joins TRBV7-9 and TRBJ2-7; D uncertain. The CDR3 has 14 amino acids. Trimming pared 1 base from V and 6 bases from J, leaving 13 bases between. Germline V lookup: CDR1 SEHNR, CDR2 FQNEAQ (reference sequence). The CDR3 loop reads CASSLGATSGEQYF. The CDR3 nucleotides are TGTGCCAGCAGCTTAGGTGCTACTTCTGGCGAGCAGTACTTC.

The chain employs TRBV5-1 and TRBJ1-2; the match to TRBD1 covers 9 bases. The V and J ends lost 0 bases and 8 bases, in that order; junction bases with no gene match: 2. The CDR3 covers 13 residues. Germline V gives CDR1 SGHRS, CDR2 YFSETQ. The CDR3 spells CASSLGGQGGYTF. Written as DNA, the CDR3 is TGCGCCAGCAGCTTGGGGGGACAGGGCGGCTACACCTTC.

The chain links TRBV5-6 to TRBJ1-6, with D uncertain. CDR1 SGHDT and CDR2 YYEEEE come from the germline V gene. This CDR3 is built from 14 residues. The V end lost 2 bases, the J end lost 6 bases, and 9 bases lay between the germline ends. The DNA of the CDR3 is TGTGCCAGCAGCTTTCAGGCCTCTAATTCACCCCTCCACTTT. Encoded protein: CASSFQASNSPLHF.

In nucleotides, the CDR3 is TGTGCCAGCAGCTTGTCTTTGACCTACGAGCAGTACTTC. This codes for CASSLSLTYEQYF. The rearrangement links TRBV5-5 to TRBJ2-7; D gene ambiguous. Germline CDR1 and CDR2: SGHKS and YYEKEE (reference sequence). V lost 1 base to trimming and J lost 2 bases, with 7 bases between them. CDR3 size: 13 residues. Complete variable domain (other parts from reference TRBV5-5 and TRBJ2-7): DAGVTQSPTHLIKTRGQQVTLRCSPISGHKSVSWYQQVLGQGPQFIFQYYEKEERGRGNFPDRFSARQFPNYSSELNVNALLLGDSALYLCASSLSLTYEQYFGPGTRLTVT.

This chain joins TRBV4-1 and TRBJ2-2; 8 bases fit TRBD2. The CDR3 totals 16 residues. CDR1 and CDR2 (germline): MGHRA, YSYEKL. After removal of 5 bases from V and 4 bases from J, the junction contained 9 bases not matched to a gene. CDR3 in amino acids: CASSKIAGWGTGELFF. In DNA form, the CDR3 reads TGCGCCAGCAGCAAAATAGCGGGGTGGGGCACCGGGGAGCTGTTTTTT.

Note on this clone: The sample carries other DNA sequences with the same CDR3. CDR3 nucleotide sequence: TGTGCCAGTAGTATAGATCTAGAGGATCAGCCCCAGCATTTT. This encodes CASSIDLEDQPQHF. The V gene is TRBV19, the J gene TRBJ1-5, with unresolved D. The V end was cut by 0 bases, the J end by 5 bases, with 8 bases between. This CDR3 spans 14 amino acids. The germline gives CDR1 LNHDA, CDR2 SQIVND (reference sequence).

CDR3 nucleotide sequence: TGTGCCAGCAGCTTGGCACTAGTCGCGAACACCGGGGAGCTGTTTTTT. Encoded protein: CASSLALVANTGELFF. This chain joins TRBV7-9 and TRBJ2-2; D may be TRBD2 (5 bases). The V and J ends lost 3 bases and 0 bases respectively, with 11 bases between them. The CDR3 sequence is 16 residues long. In germline, CDR1 is SEHNR, CDR2 FQNEAQ (reference sequence). Drawing the rest from reference TRBV7-9 and TRBJ2-2, the complete variable domain is DTGVSQNPRHKITKRGQNVTFRCDPISEHNRLYWYRQTLGQGPEFLTYFQNEAQLEKSRLLSDRFSAERPKGSFSTLEIQRTEQGDSAMYLCASSLALVANTGELFFGEGSRLTVL.

This chain uses TRBV28 with TRBJ2-2; TRBD2 aligns across 7 bases. The CDR3 is 16 residues long. Trimming removed 0 bases from V and 1 base from J; junction bases left unmatched: 2. Germline CDR1 is MDHEN and CDR2 is SYDVKM. CDR3 in amino acids: CASSLWGGENTGELFF. In DNA form, the CDR3 reads TGTGCCAGCAGTTTATGGGGAGGGGAGAACACCGGGGAGCTGTTTTTT.

CDR3 nucleotide sequence: TGTGCCAGCAGTTACCCTCTAACAGATACGCAGTATTTT. It specifies CASSYPLTDTQYF. The chain links TRBV6-5 to TRBJ2-3; unclear D gene. Per germline, CDR1 MNHEY and CDR2 SVGAGI. The CDR3 length is 13 residues. Trimming cost V 2 bases and J 3 bases, with 6 bases left between them.

The V call is TRBV27, the J call TRBJ2-3; D not certain. Trimming took off 2 bases at V and 6 bases at J, with 12 bases between the two ends. CDR3 length: 14 amino acids. CDR1 MNHEY and CDR2 SMNVEV come from the germline V gene (reference sequence). The CDR3 is CASSLTRSQDTQYF. The CDR3 DNA reads as TGTGCCAGCAGTTTAACCCGGTCACAGGATACGCAGTATTTT.